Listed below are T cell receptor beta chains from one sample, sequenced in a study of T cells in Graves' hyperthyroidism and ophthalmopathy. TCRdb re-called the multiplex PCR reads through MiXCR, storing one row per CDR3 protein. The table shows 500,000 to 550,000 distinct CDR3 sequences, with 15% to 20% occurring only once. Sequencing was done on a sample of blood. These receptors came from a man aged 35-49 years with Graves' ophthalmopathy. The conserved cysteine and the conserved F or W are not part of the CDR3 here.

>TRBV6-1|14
ASSDGLTGESEKLF
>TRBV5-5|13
ASSLGTAMNTEAF
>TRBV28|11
ASMGERVYEQY
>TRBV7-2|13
ASSLGQAFSYEQY
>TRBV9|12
ASSPGGGGNTIY
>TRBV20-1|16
SASDRLAGGPNGDTQY
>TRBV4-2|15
ASSQDIVAGVTGELF
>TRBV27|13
ASSDQGLGNQPQH
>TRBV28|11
ASSLGTGWEAF
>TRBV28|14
ASSLSGAQLYYGYT
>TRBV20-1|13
SATETSGVTDTQY
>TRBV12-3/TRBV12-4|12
ASKQGRISGELF
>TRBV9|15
ASSLEGASGLTDTQY
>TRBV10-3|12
AISSTGGDAEAF
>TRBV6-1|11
ASSDGSFNEQF
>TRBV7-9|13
ASSPDGTNTGELF
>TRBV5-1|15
ASSLASGESYNSPLH
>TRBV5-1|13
ASRPDRGNTGELF
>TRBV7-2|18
ASSLNGLAGGPVNTGELF
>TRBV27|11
ASSFAGQNGYT
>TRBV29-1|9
STEKTDTQY
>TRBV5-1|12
ASSSPGQIYEQY